The present TCR beta chain was sequenced within a study of T cell responses to AZD1222 COVID-19 vaccine. In the study overall: Timing groups of about 4 and about 12 weeks for second doses were pooled.

Note on this clone: The target antigen is unknown.

Germline lookup yields CDR1 SEHNR and CDR2 FQNEAQ (reference sequence). CDR3 size: 12 residues. Trimming took 5 bases from V and 5 from J, leaving 9 bases between them. General study results and limits: Spike-specific TCR breadth and depth rose after two AZD1222 doses. Clonal diversity was possibly underestimated, and the donors were mostly white British, with more females.

Clones were read by immunoSEQ multiplex PCR, and TCRdb kept only the in-frame ones, dropping some. The data hold about 150,000 clones, with more than 85% observed a single time. This clonotype was obtained from an adult in good health. The chain couples TRBV7-9 to TRBJ1-1; D is uncertain. The starting material was peripheral blood, obtained on day 0 of AZD1222 vaccination. The CDR3 DNA reads as TGTGCCAGCAGCACAGTCAAAACTGAAGCTTTCTTT. Translating gives CASSTVKTEAFF.